This entry features one TCR beta chain sequence. Its antigen is currently unknown. TCRdb called the RT-PCR reads again in MiXCR, with one record for every CDR3 protein. There are about 570,000 distinct CDR3 sequences in the sample; roughly 10% occur only once, and 11% lies in the top ten. This record comes from a study of response to subunit inactivated influenza vaccine. Regarding the study as a whole: Authors proposed each seasonal influenza vaccination draws in few new T cells.

These data also formed part of another study, on T cells expressing NK-cell markers. From that study: 5'RACE template switching built TCR beta cDNA with unique molecular identifiers. Sorting was restricted to alpha-beta TCR T cells by an anti-gamma-delta TCR antibody in several experiments. More than 5 donors showed dominant NKG2C+ clonotypes comprising roughly 1.0-7.0% of their CD8+ T cells.

The source was PBMCs from blood, collected on the day of vaccination. The sequence came from a man in his forties or fifties who received an inactivated influenza vaccine.

The chain's CDR3 is CASSLVAGVPDTQYF. CDR3 DNA sequence: TGTGCCAGCAGCCTCGTTGCGGGAGTCCCAGATACGCAGTATTTT. The chain links TRBV14 to TRBJ2-3, with 7 bases identical to TRBD2. The junction had 8 bases not matched to a gene; V was cut back by 4 bases and J by 4 bases. Germline V gene data show CDR1 as SGHDN and CDR2 as FVKESK. The CDR3 spans 15 residues.